This entry describes one T cell receptor beta chain. What it binds is not known. This sample is part of a study of T cell responses to AZD1222 COVID-19 vaccine. Study outcomes and limitations: White British ancestry dominated among donors, who included more females, and clonal diversity was possibly underestimated.

The table came from immunoSEQ multiplex PCR; TCRdb's copy has only in-frame clones and leaves some out. The repertoire has 150,000 or so clones, 85% to 90% of them found once; the top ten carry 5.5% to 6%. V dropped 2 bases and J dropped 3 bases, with 10 bases sitting between them. The V gene's germline CDR1 is MNHNS and CDR2 SASEGT. The length of the CDR3 is 15 residues. The sequencing here drew on peripheral blood, taken on day 0 of MenACWY control vaccination. The J gene is TRBJ1-4, the V gene TRBV6-1; D might be TRBD1 (5 bases). The clonotype comes from an adult in good health. The chain's CDR3 is CASSELGAANEKLFF. CDR3 in DNA: TGTGCCAGCAGTGAACTAGGGGCCGCTAATGAAAAACTGTTTTTT.